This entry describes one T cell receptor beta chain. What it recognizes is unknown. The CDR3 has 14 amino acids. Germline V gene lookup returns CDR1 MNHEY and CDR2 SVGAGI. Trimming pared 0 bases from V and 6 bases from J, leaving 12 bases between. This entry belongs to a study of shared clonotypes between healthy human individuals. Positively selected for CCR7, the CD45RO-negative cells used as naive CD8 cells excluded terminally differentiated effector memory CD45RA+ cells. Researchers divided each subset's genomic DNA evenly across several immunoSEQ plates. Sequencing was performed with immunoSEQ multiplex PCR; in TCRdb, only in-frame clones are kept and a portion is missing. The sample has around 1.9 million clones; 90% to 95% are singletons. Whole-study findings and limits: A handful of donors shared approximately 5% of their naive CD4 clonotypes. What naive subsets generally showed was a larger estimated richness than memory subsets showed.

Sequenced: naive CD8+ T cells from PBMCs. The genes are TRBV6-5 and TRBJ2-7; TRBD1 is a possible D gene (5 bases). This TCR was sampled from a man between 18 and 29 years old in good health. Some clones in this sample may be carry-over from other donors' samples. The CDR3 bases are TGTGCCAGCAGTTACTCGGCAGGGTGGGGCGAGCAGTACTTC. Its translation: CASSYSAGWGEQYF.